The clone carrying this T cell receptor beta chain was detected only a few times. Residents of under 25 US areas, aged about 18 to 89 years, made up the participants. Participants' own reports of clinical history determined their cohort assignment. Trimming stripped 8 bases from V and 1 base from J, with 8 bases between. CDR1 is ENHRY, CDR2 SYGVKD, per germline. This CDR3 is 12 amino acids long. The data are from a study of blood T cell repertoires in COVID-19. Looking at the study overall: From T cells, B-cell-depleted T cells, or PBMCs came the material, which was cDNA or gDNA.

Clones were sequenced by immunoSEQ multiplex PCR, and TCRdb holds only the in-frame ones, with some missing. The sample has 150,000 to 200,000 clones; around 80% are singletons. The sequenced material came from PBMCs or T cells enriched from blood (not recorded which). This chain joins TRBV10-3 and TRBJ1-1; no reliable D call. The clonotype originates from a woman aged 60-75 years who had recovered from COVID-19. CDR3 sequence: CAIWTGNTEAFF. DNA of the CDR3: TGTGCCATCTGGACTGGGAACACTGAAGCTTTCTTT.